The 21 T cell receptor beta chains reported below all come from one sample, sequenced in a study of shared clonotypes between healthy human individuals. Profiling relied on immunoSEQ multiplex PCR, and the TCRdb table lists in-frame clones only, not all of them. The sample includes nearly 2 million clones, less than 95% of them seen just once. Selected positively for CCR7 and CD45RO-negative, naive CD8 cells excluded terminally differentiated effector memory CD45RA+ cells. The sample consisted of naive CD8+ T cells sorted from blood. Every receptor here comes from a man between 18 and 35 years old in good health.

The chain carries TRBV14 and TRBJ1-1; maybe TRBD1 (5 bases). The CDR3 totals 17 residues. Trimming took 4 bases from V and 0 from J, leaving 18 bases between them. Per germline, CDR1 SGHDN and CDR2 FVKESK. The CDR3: CASSPNSGPLMNTEAFF. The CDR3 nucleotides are TGTGCCAGCAGCCCCAACTCGGGACCGCTTATGAACACTGAAGCTTTCTTT.

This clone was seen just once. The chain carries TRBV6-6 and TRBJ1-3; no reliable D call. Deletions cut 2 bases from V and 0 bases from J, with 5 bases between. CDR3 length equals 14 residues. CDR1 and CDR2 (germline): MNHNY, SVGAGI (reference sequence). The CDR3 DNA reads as TGTGCCAGCAGTTACGTCTTCTCTGGAAACACCATATATTTT. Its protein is CASSYVFSGNTIYF.

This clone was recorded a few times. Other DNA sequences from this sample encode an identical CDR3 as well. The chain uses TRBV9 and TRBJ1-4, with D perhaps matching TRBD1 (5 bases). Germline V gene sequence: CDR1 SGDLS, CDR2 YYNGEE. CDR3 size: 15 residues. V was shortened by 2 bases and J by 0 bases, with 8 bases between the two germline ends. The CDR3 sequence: CASSVGASTNEKLFF. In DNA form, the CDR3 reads TGTGCCAGCAGCGTCGGGGCCTCAACTAATGAAAAACTGTTTTTT.

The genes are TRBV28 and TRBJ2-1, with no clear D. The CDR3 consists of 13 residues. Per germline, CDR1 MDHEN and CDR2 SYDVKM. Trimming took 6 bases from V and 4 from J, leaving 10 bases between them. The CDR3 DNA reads TGTGCCAGCAGCAACGCACGGTACAATGAGCAGTTCTTC. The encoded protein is CASSNARYNEQFF.

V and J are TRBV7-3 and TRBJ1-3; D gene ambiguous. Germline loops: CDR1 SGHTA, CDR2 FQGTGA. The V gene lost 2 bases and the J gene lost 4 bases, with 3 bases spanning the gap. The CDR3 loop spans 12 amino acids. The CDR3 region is CASSLEGNTIYF. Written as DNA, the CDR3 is TGTGCCAGCAGCTTAGAAGGAAACACCATATATTTT.

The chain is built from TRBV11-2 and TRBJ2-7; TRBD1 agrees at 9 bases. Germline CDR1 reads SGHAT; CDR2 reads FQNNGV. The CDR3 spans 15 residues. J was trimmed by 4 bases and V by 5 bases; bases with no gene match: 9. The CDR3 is CASSPPDRGWYEQYF. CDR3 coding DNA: TGTGCCAGCAGCCCGCCGGACAGGGGTTGGTACGAGCAGTACTTC.

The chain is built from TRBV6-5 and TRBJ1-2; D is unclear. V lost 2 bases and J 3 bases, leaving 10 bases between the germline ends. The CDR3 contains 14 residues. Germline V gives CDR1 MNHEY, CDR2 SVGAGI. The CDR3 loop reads CASSYGPGHYGYTF. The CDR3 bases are TGTGCCAGCAGTTACGGCCCCGGCCACTATGGCTACACCTTC.

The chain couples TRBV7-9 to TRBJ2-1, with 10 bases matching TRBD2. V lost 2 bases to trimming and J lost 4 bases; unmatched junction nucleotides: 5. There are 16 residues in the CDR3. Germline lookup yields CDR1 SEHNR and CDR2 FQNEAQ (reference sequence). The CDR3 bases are TGTGCCAGCAGCTTATCGGGACTAGCGTTATACAATGAGCAGTTCTTC. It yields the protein CASSLSGLALYNEQFF. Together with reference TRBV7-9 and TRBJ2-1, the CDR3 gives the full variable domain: DTGVSQNPRHKITKRGQNVTFRCDPISEHNRLYWYRQTLGQGPEFLTYFQNEAQLEKSRLLSDRFSAERPKGSFSTLEIQRTEQGDSAMYLCASSLSGLALYNEQFFGPGTRLTVL.

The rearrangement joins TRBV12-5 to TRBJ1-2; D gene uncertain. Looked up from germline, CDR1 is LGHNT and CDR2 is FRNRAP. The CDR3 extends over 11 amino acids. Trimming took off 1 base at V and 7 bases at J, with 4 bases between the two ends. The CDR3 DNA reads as TGTGCTAGTGGTTTGGCGGGTGGCTACACCTTC. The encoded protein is CASGLAGGYTF.

The CDR3 nucleotides read TGTGCCAGCAGTTTAATGGCTAGCGGGGAGGAAACCGATACGCAGTATTTT. As protein: CASSLMASGEETDTQYF. The chain carries TRBV27 and TRBJ2-3; 9 bases map to TRBD2. After removal of 2 bases from V and 6 bases from J, the junction contained 12 bases not matched to a gene. This CDR3 is 17 amino acids long. Per germline, CDR1 MNHEY and CDR2 SMNVEV (reference sequence).

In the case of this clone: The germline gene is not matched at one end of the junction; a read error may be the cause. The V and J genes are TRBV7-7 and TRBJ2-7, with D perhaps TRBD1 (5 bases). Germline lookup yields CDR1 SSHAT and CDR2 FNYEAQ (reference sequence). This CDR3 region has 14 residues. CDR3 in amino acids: CASSLDQGSYEQYF. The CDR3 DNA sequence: TGTGCTAGCAGCTTAGATCAGGGTTCCTACGAGCAGTACTTC.

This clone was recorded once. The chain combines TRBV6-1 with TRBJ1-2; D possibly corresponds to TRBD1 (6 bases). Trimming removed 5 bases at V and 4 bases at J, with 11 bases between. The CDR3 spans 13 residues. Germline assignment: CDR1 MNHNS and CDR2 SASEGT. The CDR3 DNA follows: TGTGCCAGCAGTCCGACAGGCGCCTATGGCTACACCTTC. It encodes CASSPTGAYGYTF.

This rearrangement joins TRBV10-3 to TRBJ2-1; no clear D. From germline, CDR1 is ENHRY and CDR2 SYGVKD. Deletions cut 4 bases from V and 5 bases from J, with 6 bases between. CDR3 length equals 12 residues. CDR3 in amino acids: CAISALDNEQFF. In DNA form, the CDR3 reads TGTGCCATCAGTGCCCTGGACAATGAGCAGTTCTTC.

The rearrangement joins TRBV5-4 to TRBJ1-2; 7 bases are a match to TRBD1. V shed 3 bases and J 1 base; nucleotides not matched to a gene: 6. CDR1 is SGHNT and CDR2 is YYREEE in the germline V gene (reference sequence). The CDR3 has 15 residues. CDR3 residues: CASSYWTGDNYGYTF. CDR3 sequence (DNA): TGTGCCAGCAGCTACTGGACAGGAGATAACTATGGCTACACCTTC.

The CDR3 DNA sequence: TGTGCCAGCAGCGTAGCCCCCCGACTAGCGGGCCAGGATGAGCAGTTCTTC. The encoded protein is CASSVAPRLAGQDEQFF. The rearrangement joins TRBV9 to TRBJ2-1, with 10 bases lining up with TRBD2. The CDR3 consists of 17 residues. CDR1 SGDLS and CDR2 YYNGEE come from the germline V gene. Trimming removed 0 bases from V and 8 bases from J; junction bases left unmatched: 11. The full variable domain, with the rest looked up from reference TRBV9 and TRBJ2-1, is DSGVTQTPKHLITATGQRVTLRCSPRSGDLSVYWYQQSLDQGLQFLIQYYNGEERAKGNILERFSAQQFPDLHSELNLSSLELGDSALYFCASSVAPRLAGQDEQFFGPGTRLTVL.

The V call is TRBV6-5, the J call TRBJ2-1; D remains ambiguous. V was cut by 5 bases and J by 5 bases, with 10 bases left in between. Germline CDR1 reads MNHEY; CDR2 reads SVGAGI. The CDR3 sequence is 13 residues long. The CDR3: CASSVYTHNEQFF. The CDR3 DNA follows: TGTGCCAGCAGTGTGTACACCCACAATGAGCAGTTCTTC.

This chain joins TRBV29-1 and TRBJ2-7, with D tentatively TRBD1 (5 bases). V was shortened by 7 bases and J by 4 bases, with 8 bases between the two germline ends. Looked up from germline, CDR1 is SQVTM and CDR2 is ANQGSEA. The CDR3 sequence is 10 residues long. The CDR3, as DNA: TGCAGCGCCCAGGGTTACGAGCAGTACTTC. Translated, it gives CSAQGYEQYF.

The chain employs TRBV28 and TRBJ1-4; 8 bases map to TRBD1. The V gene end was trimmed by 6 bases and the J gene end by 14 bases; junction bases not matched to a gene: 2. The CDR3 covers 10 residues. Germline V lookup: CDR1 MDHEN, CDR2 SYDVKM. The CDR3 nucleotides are TGTGCCAGCAGGGACAGGGTGCTGTTTTTT. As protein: CASRDRVLFF.

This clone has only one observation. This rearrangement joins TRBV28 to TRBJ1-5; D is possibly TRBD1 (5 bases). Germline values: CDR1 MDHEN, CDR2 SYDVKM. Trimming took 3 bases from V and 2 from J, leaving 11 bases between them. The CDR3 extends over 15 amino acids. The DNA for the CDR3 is TGTGCCAGCAGTTTTTGGGGCGATGGCAATCAGCCCCAGCATTTT. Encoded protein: CASSFWGDGNQPQHF.

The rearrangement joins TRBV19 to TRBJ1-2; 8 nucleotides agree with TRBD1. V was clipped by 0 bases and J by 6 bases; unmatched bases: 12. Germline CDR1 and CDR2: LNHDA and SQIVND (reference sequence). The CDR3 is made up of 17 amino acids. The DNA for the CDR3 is TGTGCCAGTAGTATAGATCTTGGGACAGGCCTCGTTGATGGCTACACCTTC. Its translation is CASSIDLGTGLVDGYTF.

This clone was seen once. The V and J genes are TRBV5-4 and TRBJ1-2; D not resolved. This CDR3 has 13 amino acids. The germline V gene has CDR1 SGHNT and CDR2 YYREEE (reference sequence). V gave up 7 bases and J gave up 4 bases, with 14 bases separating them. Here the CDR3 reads CASLGPGSYGYTF. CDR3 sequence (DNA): TGTGCCAGCCTTGGCCCGGGCTCCTATGGCTACACCTTC.